A single sample gave rise to the 19 T cell receptor beta chains below, sequenced in a study of T-cell reconstitution after alpha-beta-depleted transplantation in children (TCRdb year 2016). Library generation was performed with PCR. The reads were generated on an Illumina HiSeq 2500. Molecular barcoding was employed in the preparation of TCR libraries, with unique molecular identifiers being used to normalize TCRbeta repertoire quantification. TCRdb handled the public reads itself, with Q25 trimming in fastp and clone calling in MiXCR, and kept productive beta chains. Entries that share a CDR3 protein sequence are merged under the most common genes and DNA. The sample profile shows approximately 980,000 distinct CDR3 sequences; under 30% of them were found once. The ten largest clonotypes hold approximately 30% of the sample. In light of the paper, this sample's treatment or condition label describes: allogeneic hematopoietic cell transplantation with graft depleted of TCRalphabeta T cells and CD19 B cells.

The sample here was PBMCs, mostly from graft donor cells, taken 360 days after TCRalphabeta/CD19-depleted stem cell transplant. All receptors derive from a boy younger than two who had a stem cell transplant for SCID, so the T cells may come from the graft donor.

This clonotype was counted between two and nine times. This chain connects TRBV4-3 to TRBJ2-6; tentatively, D is TRBD1 (5 bases). Germline CDR1 LGHNA, CDR2 YSLEER. CDR3 length: 15 residues. V was shortened by 3 bases and J by 1 base, with 7 bases between the two germline ends. The CDR3 is CASSQQGSGANVLTF. CDR3 DNA: TGCGCCAGCAGCCAGCAGGGATCTGGGGCCAACGTCCTGACTTTC.

This clonotype was observed at least ten times. This CDR3 reads CASSLLPIVASGGANTQYF. The DNA of the CDR3 is TGTGCCAGCAGCTTACTCCCGATAGTGGCTAGCGGGGGGGCAAATACGCAGTATTTT. The genes are TRBV7-3 and TRBJ2-3; 12 nucleotides match TRBD2. The junction had 16 bases not matched to a gene; V was cut back by 2 bases and J by 7 bases. Germline V gene sequence: CDR1 SGHTA, CDR2 FQGTGA. The CDR3 totals 19 residues.

CDR3 amino acids: CASSSGHSGGAGEQFF. The CDR3, as DNA: TGTGCCAGCAGCTCCGGTCATAGCGGGGGGGCAGGTGAGCAGTTCTTC. This chain joins TRBV7-9 and TRBJ2-1; the match to TRBD2 covers 11 bases. CDR1 and CDR2 (germline): SEHNR, FQNEAQ (reference sequence). The CDR3 is 16 amino acids. V was clipped by 4 bases and J by 9 bases; unmatched bases: 11.

This clonotype was observed a few times. The chain combines TRBV12-3 or TRBV12-4 with TRBJ2-1, with D perhaps TRBD2 (6 bases). The CDR3 extends over 20 amino acids. The V gene lost 8 bases and the J gene lost 4 bases, with 33 bases spanning the gap. This CDR3 is CASPFPALASPILSYNEQFF. CDR3 sequence (DNA): TGTGCCAGCCCTTTTCCCGCGCTAGCGTCTCCCATTCTCTCGTACAATGAGCAGTTCTTC.

The rearrangement joins TRBV12-3 or TRBV12-4 to TRBJ2-7; no definite D call. The CDR3 has 13 residues. Trimming stripped 7 bases from V and 3 bases from J, with 13 bases between. This chain's CDR3 is CASNPDGIYEQYF. CDR3 DNA sequence: TGTGCCAGCAATCCGGACGGCATCTACGAGCAGTACTTC.

J is TRBJ1-1 and V is TRBV20-1, with D perhaps TRBD1 (5 bases). CDR3 length: 14 amino acids. The V end was cut by 6 bases, the J end by 1 base, with 15 bases between. The germline V gene has CDR1 DFQATT and CDR2 SNEGSKA (reference sequence). The CDR3 nucleotides read TGCAGTGCCAATGCCCAGGGTGCGAACACTGAAGCTTTCTTT. It is translated as CSANAQGANTEAFF.

This clonotype was observed a handful of times. The J gene is TRBJ1-1, the V gene TRBV12-3 or TRBV12-4; D is ambiguous. The V end lost 3 bases, the J end lost 4 bases, and 12 bases lay between the germline ends. The CDR3 is 14 amino acids. The CDR3 nucleotides are TGTGCCAGCAGTTTTCCGGGCAGGCCCACTGAAGCTTTCTTT. It yields the protein CASSFPGRPTEAFF.

This clonotype has just a few counts. The chain carries TRBV21-1 and TRBJ2-1; TRBD1, as called in the table, went unchecked against the DNA. TRBV21-1 is a listed pseudogene. The CDR3 extends over 20 amino acids. The CDR3 region is CASSKALCQGAFYLNNEQFF. In DNA form, the CDR3 reads TGTGCCAGCAGCAAAGCGCTCTGTCAGGGGGCCTTTTATTTGAACAATGAGCAGTTCTTC.

The rearrangement joins TRBV12-5 to TRBJ1-1; D ambiguous. Trimming pared 1 base from V and 1 base from J, leaving 13 bases between. Germline values: CDR1 LGHNT, CDR2 FRNRAP. This CDR3 is 16 amino acids long. CDR3 residues: CASGLAMGVPNTEAFF. CDR3 DNA sequence: TGTGCTAGTGGTTTGGCAATGGGTGTTCCGAACACTGAAGCTTTCTTT.

This rearrangement joins TRBV9 to TRBJ2-1, with D uncertain. Trimming pared 3 bases from V and 0 bases from J, leaving 13 bases between. Per germline, CDR1 SGDLS and CDR2 YYNGEE. This CDR3 region has 16 residues. The CDR3 region has the DNA TGTGCCAGCAGCGGCGTTGTACCAAGCTCCTACAATGAGCAGTTCTTC. It yields the protein CASSGVVPSSYNEQFF.

This clonotype was detected only a few times. The V gene is TRBV12-3 or TRBV12-4, the J gene TRBJ2-7; 7 bases match TRBD2. This CDR3 spans 14 amino acids. The trim removed 3 bases at V and 2 bases at J, leaving 4 bases unmatched. The CDR3 reads CASSFGGNTYEQYF. In nucleotides, the CDR3 is TGTGCCAGCAGTTTCGGGGGGAACACCTACGAGCAGTACTTC.

The chain has TRBV28 and TRBJ2-3; 9 nucleotides line up with TRBD1. CDR3 length equals 15 residues. CDR1 is MDHEN, CDR2 SYDVKM, per germline. V shed 5 bases, J shed 4 bases, and the junction held 7 bases outside the gene matches. The CDR3 reads CASSPGTGIADTQYF. The CDR3 DNA reads as TGTGCCAGCAGTCCCGGGACAGGGATCGCAGATACGCAGTATTTT.

The rearrangement links TRBV29-1 to TRBJ2-1, with 8 bases identical to TRBD2. CDR3 length: 12 residues. Germline trimming cut 2 bases from V and 12 bases from J; bases unmatched to any gene: 6. Looked up from germline, CDR1 is SQVTM and CDR2 is ANQGSEA. Here the CDR3 reads CSVERGLVSQFF. In DNA form, the CDR3 reads TGCAGCGTTGAACGGGGACTAGTATCGCAGTTCTTC.

This clonotype was seen more than once but under ten times. This sequence joins TRBV29-1 and TRBJ2-2; 9 bases align to TRBD1. Trimming removed 7 bases from V and 4 bases from J; junction bases left unmatched: 7. The CDR3 has 14 residues. Germline lookup yields CDR1 SQVTM and CDR2 ANQGSEA. CDR3 bases: TGCAGCGCTGGGGACAGGGCTCCCACCGGGGAGCTGTTTTTT. Its protein is CSAGDRAPTGELFF.

CDR3 loop: CASSWREGTETQYF. The CDR3, as DNA: TGTGCCAGCAGTTGGAGGGAGGGGACGGAGACCCAGTACTTC. This sequence joins TRBV12-3 or TRBV12-4 and TRBJ2-5; the match to TRBD2 covers 7 bases. The CDR3 loop spans 14 amino acids. The V segment lost 4 bases and the J segment 5 bases; nucleotides outside the gene matches: 7.

This chain uses TRBV27 with TRBJ1-2; D is perhaps TRBD1 (5 bases). Germline assignment: CDR1 MNHEY and CDR2 SMNVEV (reference sequence). The V end was cut by 3 bases, the J end by 6 bases, with 14 bases between. The CDR3 is 14 residues long. CDR3 residues: CASSFYGRVNGYTF. The DNA of the CDR3 is TGTGCCAGCAGTTTCTACGGCAGGGTCAATGGCTACACCTTC.

This rearrangement joins TRBV3-1 to TRBJ2-1, with D uncertain. CDR1 and CDR2 from the germline V gene are LGHDT and YNNKEL (reference sequence). Trimming stripped 1 base from V and 8 bases from J, with 12 bases between. This CDR3 has 14 amino acids. CDR3 nucleotide sequence: TGTGCCAGCAGCCAAGTACCAGGTTTGTATGAGCAGTTCTTC. As protein: CASSQVPGLYEQFF.

This chain uses TRBV4-1 with TRBJ1-2; D perhaps matches TRBD1 (6 bases). Looked up from germline, CDR1 is MGHRA and CDR2 is YSYEKL. This CDR3 has 13 residues. Trimming stripped 2 bases from V and 7 bases from J, with 11 bases between. The CDR3 DNA reads as TGCGCCAGCAGCCAAATAGGGGGAACTGGCTACACCTTC. Translation: CASSQIGGTGYTF.

This clonotype has a handful of counts. The chain combines TRBV10-3 with TRBJ2-3; 11 nucleotides match TRBD2. CDR1 is ENHRY, CDR2 SYGVKD, per germline. This CDR3 spans 16 amino acids. The V gene end was trimmed by 6 bases and the J gene end by 0 bases; junction bases not matched to a gene: 5. The CDR3 loop reads CAIRAGTSGSTDTQYF. The DNA for the CDR3 is TGTGCCATCAGAGCCGGGACTAGCGGCAGCACAGATACGCAGTATTTT.